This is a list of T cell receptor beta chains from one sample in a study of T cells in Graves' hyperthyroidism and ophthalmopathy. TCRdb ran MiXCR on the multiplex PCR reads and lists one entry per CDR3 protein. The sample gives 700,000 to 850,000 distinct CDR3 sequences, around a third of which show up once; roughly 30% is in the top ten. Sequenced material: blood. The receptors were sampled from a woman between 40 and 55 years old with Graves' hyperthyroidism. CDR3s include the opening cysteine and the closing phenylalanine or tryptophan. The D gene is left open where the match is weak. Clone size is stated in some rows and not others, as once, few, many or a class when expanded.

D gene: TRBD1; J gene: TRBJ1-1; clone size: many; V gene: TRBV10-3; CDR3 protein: CATKKGQDANTEAFF; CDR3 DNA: TGTGCCACCAAAAAAGGACAGGACGCGAACACTGAAGCTTTCTTT
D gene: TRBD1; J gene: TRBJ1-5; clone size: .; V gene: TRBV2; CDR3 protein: CASSGMAGGAHQPQHF; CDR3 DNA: TGTGCCAGCAGTGGGATGGCAGGGGGCGCCCATCAGCCCCAGCATTTT
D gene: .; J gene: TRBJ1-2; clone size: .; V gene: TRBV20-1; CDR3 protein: CSAKQLEGLGYTF; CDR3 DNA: TGCAGTGCTAAACAACTCGAGGGGTTGGGCTACACCTTC
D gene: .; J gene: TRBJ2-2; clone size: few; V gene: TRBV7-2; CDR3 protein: CASRGTHYTGELFF; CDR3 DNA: TGTGCCAGCAGGGGGACCCACTACACCGGGGAGCTGTTTTTT
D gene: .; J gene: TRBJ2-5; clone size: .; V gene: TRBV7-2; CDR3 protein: CASSSNLQQETQYF; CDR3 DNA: TGTGCCAGCAGCTCCAATTTACAACAAGAGACCCAGTACTTC
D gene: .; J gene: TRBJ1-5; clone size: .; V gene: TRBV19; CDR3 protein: CASSRVNSNQPQHF; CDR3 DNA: TGTGCCAGTAGTAGAGTAAATAGCAATCAGCCCCAGCATTTT
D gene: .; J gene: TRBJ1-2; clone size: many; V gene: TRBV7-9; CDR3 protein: CASSLVAPRYTF; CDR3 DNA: TGTGCCAGCAGCTTAGTTGCTCCGCGGTACACCTTC
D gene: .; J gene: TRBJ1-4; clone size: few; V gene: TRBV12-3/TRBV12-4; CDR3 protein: CASSLRFTGTNEKLFF; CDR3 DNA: TGTGCCAGCAGTCTCAGATTTACGGGGACAAATGAAAAACTGTTTTTT
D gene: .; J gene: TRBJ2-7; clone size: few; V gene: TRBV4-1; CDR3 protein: CASSQDRGVGSYEQYF; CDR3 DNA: TGCGCCAGCAGCCAAGATAGGGGGGTAGGCTCCTACGAGCAGTACTTC
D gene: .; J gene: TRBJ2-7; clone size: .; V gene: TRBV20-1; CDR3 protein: CSASEQGGPSSYEQYF; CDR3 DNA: TGCAGTGCTAGTGAACAGGGGGGGCCCAGCTCCTACGAGCAGTACTTC
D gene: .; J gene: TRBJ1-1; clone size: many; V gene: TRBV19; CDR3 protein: CASSIGPGRPTEAFF; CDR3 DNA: TGTGCCAGTAGTATAGGTCCGGGTAGGCCCACTGAAGCTTTCTTT
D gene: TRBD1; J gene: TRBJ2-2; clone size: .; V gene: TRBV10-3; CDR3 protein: CAISEKVDRESTGELFF; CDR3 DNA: TGTGCCATCAGTGAGAAAGTGGACAGGGAGTCCACCGGGGAGCTGTTTTTT
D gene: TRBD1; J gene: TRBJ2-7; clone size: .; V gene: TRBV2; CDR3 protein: CASRNTGTGDSYEQYF; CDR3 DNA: TGTGCCAGCAGGAATACAGGGACAGGGGATTCCTACGAGCAGTACTTC
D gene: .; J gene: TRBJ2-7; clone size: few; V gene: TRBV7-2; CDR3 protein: CASSLLYRGTARGNEQYF; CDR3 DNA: TGTGCCAGCAGCTTACTCTACCGCGGGACAGCGAGAGGTAACGAGCAGTACTTC